Following are 23 T cell receptor beta chains from one sample sequenced in a study of beta chain features in type 1 diabetes. Regarding the study as a whole: Shortening that was moderate but significant affected the TCRB CDR3s of Type 1 diabetes patients in all four CD4+ subsets.

Expressed TCRB transcripts were sequenced because the isolated RNA had all been reverse transcribed beforehand. Measured with immunoSEQ multiplex PCR; TCRdb has only the in-frame clones, and not every one. The profile shows about 140,000 clones, approximately 13% of them singletons. Antigens of these TCRs are unknown. What was sequenced was central memory CD4+ T cells from blood. The receptor set was obtained from a man between 18 and 35 years old with type 1 diabetes.

This clone was counted only a few times. The rearrangement links TRBV20-1 to TRBJ1-1, with D hard to call. Germline assignment: CDR1 DFQATT and CDR2 SNEGSKA (reference sequence). V lost 2 bases and J lost 1, with 2 bases in between. The CDR3 extends over 11 amino acids. The CDR3 sequence: CSARQNTEAFF. The CDR3 bases are TGCAGTGCTAGACAGAACACTGAAGCTTTCTTT.

This clone was seen more than once but under ten times. The chain couples TRBV18 to TRBJ2-3; 7 bases match TRBD1. V lost 3 bases and J lost 2; bases outside the gene matches: 8. The germline CDR1 and CDR2 sequences are KGHSH and LQKENI. This CDR3 contains 16 residues. The CDR3 reads CASSPDMGQITDTQYF. The DNA for the CDR3 is TGTGCCAGCTCACCTGACATGGGACAGATCACAGATACGCAGTATTTT.

V is TRBV25-1 and J is TRBJ1-5; possible D gene TRBD1, 5 bases. Per germline, CDR1 MGHDK and CDR2 SYGVNS. V gave up 8 bases and J gave up 10 bases, with 12 bases separating them. This CDR3 spans 11 amino acids. CDR3 nucleotide sequence: TGTGCCAGCGCCGGGGGTGGCCCCCAGCATTTT. This encodes CASAGGGPQHF.

The gene calls are TRBV14 and TRBJ2-2; tentative D call: TRBD1 (5 bases). CDR1 is SGHDN and CDR2 is FVKESK in the germline V gene. V was shortened by 4 bases and J by 1 base, with 10 bases between the two germline ends. The CDR3 runs 15 residues. CDR3: CASSPSQGNTGELFF. DNA of the CDR3: TGTGCCAGCAGCCCATCTCAGGGGAACACCGGGGAGCTGTTTTTT.

The genes are TRBV6-4 and TRBJ1-1; D is undetermined. Per the germline V gene, CDR1 is MRHNA and CDR2 is SNTAGT. Trimming cost V 6 bases and J 1 base, with 12 bases left between them. CDR3 length: 14 amino acids. CDR3 in amino acids: CASSETWGNTEAFF. The CDR3, as DNA: TGTGCCAGCAGCGAGACCTGGGGGAACACTGAAGCTTTCTTT.

The table lists this clone with a few counts. The chain employs TRBV28 and TRBJ2-7; D call uncertain. The germline CDR1 and CDR2 sequences are MDHEN and SYDVKM. Trimming left V 3 bases short and J 7 bases short, with 4 bases between. The CDR3 loop spans 10 amino acids. As DNA, the CDR3 is TGTGCCAGCAGTTTGAGGGAGCAGTACTTC. Translation: CASSLREQYF.

This clone showed up just a few times. The chain recombines TRBV7-2 with TRBJ1-2; 8 bases align to TRBD1. CDR3 size: 14 residues. Trimming took 6 bases from V and 0 from J; bases not matched to a gene: 3. The germline CDR1 and CDR2 sequences are SGHTA and FQGNSA. Written as DNA, the CDR3 is TGTGCCAGCAGTTGGGACAGGTCTAACTATGGCTACACCTTC. Its translation: CASSWDRSNYGYTF.

The table lists this clone with a few counts. V is TRBV18 and J is TRBJ1-1; D gene unclear. Per the germline V gene, CDR1 is KGHSH and CDR2 is LQKENI. Trimming left V 4 bases short and J 7 bases short, with 13 bases between. This CDR3 spans 13 amino acids. The CDR3 DNA sequence: TGTGCCAGCTCACTCTCCCGGGAATTTGAAGCTTTCTTT. Translation gives CASSLSREFEAFF.

CDR3 sequence reads: CASSQPGTHYGYTF. DNA for the CDR3: TGTGCCAGCAGCCAACCCGGGACACACTATGGCTACACCTTC. This sequence joins TRBV7-2 and TRBJ1-2; tentative D call: TRBD1 (6 bases). The ends were cut back, 5 bases at V and 3 bases at J, with 13 bases in the middle. The germline CDR1 and CDR2 sequences are SGHTA and FQGNSA. The CDR3 has 14 amino acids.

The rearrangement uses TRBV19 and TRBJ2-3, with TRBD2 identical over 11 bases. The V gene's germline CDR1 is LNHDA and CDR2 SQIVND (reference sequence). This CDR3 has 15 residues. Trimming cost V 6 bases and J 3 bases; bases outside gene matches: 5. DNA for the CDR3: TGTGCCAGTAGGGCTAGCGGGGGGATTACAGATACGCAGTATTTT. Protein: CASRASGGITDTQYF.

A few counts support this clone. The chain joins TRBV5-1 to TRBJ2-5; D gene uncertain. There are 12 residues in the CDR3. Trimming shortened V by 3 bases and J by 1 base, and 4 bases separated the two germline ends. From germline, CDR1 is SGHRS and CDR2 YFSETQ. In DNA form, the CDR3 reads TGCGCCAGCAGCTGGTCCCAAGAGACCCAGTACTTC. This translates into CASSWSQETQYF.

The chain recombines TRBV15 with TRBJ2-7; D is uncertain. The CDR3 covers 13 residues. The germline V gene encodes CDR1 LNHNV and CDR2 YYDKDF (reference sequence). Between the trimmed V and J ends, which lost 2 bases and 10 bases, there was a span of 15 bases. CDR3 region: CATSRTPDGFQYF. CDR3 coding DNA: TGTGCCACCAGCAGAACCCCGGACGGATTCCAGTACTTC.

The chain joins TRBV6-5 to TRBJ1-5; TRBD1 aligns across 9 bases. CDR1 is MNHEY and CDR2 is SVGAGI in the germline V gene. V trimming: 6 bases; J trimming: 6 bases; junction bases outside the gene matches: 9. The CDR3 length is 15 residues. The CDR3, as DNA: TGTGCCAGCAGCCAAACAGGGGGCGAGGGTCAGCCCCAGCATTTT. Protein: CASSQTGGEGQPQHF.

The chain carries TRBV9 and TRBJ1-1, with 7 bases that match TRBD1. CDR1 and CDR2 (germline): SGDLS, YYNGEE. This CDR3 has 15 amino acids. Trimming cost V 4 bases and J 1 base; bases outside gene matches: 7. The CDR3: CASSLRGDRNTEAFF. In nucleotides, the CDR3 is TGTGCCAGCAGCCTACGAGGGGACAGGAACACTGAAGCTTTCTTT.

This clone was seen a few times. The CDR3 DNA follows: TGTGCCAGTAGTCTGGACAGCTTGAACACTGAAGCTTTCTTT. This sequence encodes CASSLDSLNTEAFF. This rearrangement joins TRBV19 to TRBJ1-1, with a weak D call TRBD1 (6 bases). V was trimmed by 5 bases and J by 0 bases, leaving 10 bases between them. CDR1 LNHDA and CDR2 SQIVND come from the germline V gene (reference sequence). The CDR3 has 14 amino acids.

A few counts support this clone. The rearrangement joins TRBV5-6 to TRBJ2-5; the D is unclear. With 4 bases removed from V and 5 bases from J, the gap between germline ends came to 18 bases. Germline assignment: CDR1 SGHDT and CDR2 YYEEEE. This CDR3 is built from 15 residues. The CDR3 reads CASSLVTPSSETQYF. The CDR3 DNA sequence: TGTGCCAGCAGCCTCGTAACCCCCAGCTCGGAGACCCAGTACTTC.

This clone was observed at least ten times. CDR3 DNA sequence: TGTGCCAGCTACGTCCGGGTCACTGGAAACACCATATATTTT. Translating gives CASYVRVTGNTIYF. This rearrangement joins TRBV21-1 to TRBJ1-3. TRBV21-1 is assigned pseudogene status. This CDR3 has 14 residues.

The sample holds a few counts of this clone. This rearrangement joins TRBV18 to TRBJ1-1; no definite D call. Looked up from germline, CDR1 is KGHSH and CDR2 is LQKENI. Trimming took 3 bases from V and 5 from J, leaving 10 bases between them. CDR3 length: 13 amino acids. CDR3 region: CASSPGVETEAFF. The CDR3 nucleotides are TGTGCCAGCTCACCGGGCGTGGAAACTGAAGCTTTCTTT.

J is TRBJ2-7 and V is TRBV27; D call uncertain. CDR3 length: 16 amino acids. V was clipped by 9 bases and J by 0 bases, with 21 bases between them. The germline gives CDR1 MNHEY, CDR2 SMNVEV (reference sequence). The CDR3 reads CASQVLGQSSSYEQYF. The CDR3 DNA reads as TGTGCCAGTCAAGTCCTTGGCCAGTCGAGCTCCTACGAGCAGTACTTC.

A few counts support this clone. The chain links TRBV29-1 to TRBJ2-5; TRBD1 might be the D (5 bases). CDR3 size: 14 residues. V lost 5 bases and J 9 bases, leaving 22 bases between the germline ends. The germline V gene encodes CDR1 SQVTM and CDR2 ANQGSEA. CDR3 sequence reads: CSVTQTGIEGAQYF. In DNA, the CDR3 is TGCAGCGTTACTCAGACTGGGATTGAAGGGGCCCAGTACTTC.

This sequence joins TRBV19 and TRBJ2-1; D is perhaps TRBD1 (6 bases). Germline V lookup: CDR1 LNHDA, CDR2 SQIVND (reference sequence). Trimming cost V 7 bases and J 3 bases, with 10 bases left between them. The length of the CDR3 is 13 residues. The DNA for the CDR3 is TGTGCCAGTAAGGACAGCTACTACAATGAGCAGTTCTTC. It encodes CASKDSYYNEQFF. The variable domain in full, completed from reference TRBV19 and TRBJ2-1, reads DGGITQSPKYLFRKEGQNVTLSCEQNLNHDAMYWYRQDPGQGLRLIYYSQIVNDFQKGDIAEGYSVSREKKESFPLTVTSAQKNPTAFYLCASKDSYYNEQFFGPGTRLTVL.

This clone was counted only a few times. V gene TRBV28 combines with J gene TRBJ1-2; D might be TRBD1 (6 bases). The CDR3 consists of 15 residues. Trimming stripped 8 bases from V and 0 bases from J, with 16 bases between. Germline-derived CDR1 and CDR2 are MDHEN and SYDVKM. CDR3 DNA sequence: TGTGCCAGCCGTACATCGGACAGTACTAACTATGGCTACACCTTC. Its translation: CASRTSDSTNYGYTF.

Only a few counts were recorded for this clone. The chain links TRBV7-2 to TRBJ1-4; 8 nucleotides align to TRBD1. This CDR3 is built from 15 residues. Germline CDR1 is SGHTA and CDR2 is FQGNSA. With 1 base clipped from V and 7 bases from J, the junction kept 5 bases outside the gene matches. CDR3 amino acids: CASSLGPGGIEKLFF. CDR3 in DNA: TGTGCCAGCAGCTTAGGTCCAGGGGGCATTGAAAAACTGTTTTTT. Combining the CDR3 with reference TRBV7-2 and TRBJ1-4 gives the whole variable domain GAGVSQSPSNKVTEKGKDVELRCDPISGHTALYWYRQSLGQGLEFLIYFQGNSAPDKSGLPSDRFSAERTGGSVSTLTIQRTQQEDSAVYLCASSLGPGGIEKLFFGSGTQLSVL.